The subject of this entry is one TCR beta chain. In this sample, this clone turned up a few times. Its target antigen remains unknown. The entry originates in a study of T cell clonality in common variable immunodeficiency (dated by TCRdb to between 2014 and 2016). CVID was diagnosed by standard criteria: serum IgG, IgA and/or IgM reduced below normal range, plus specific antibody deficiency. There were over 40 subjects in the CVID group (around 30 male and around 15 female), ranging in age from 9 to 64 years, with a mean age of roughly 39. Most of the CVID patients and most of the healthy controls were of Caucasian heritage. At the time of study participation, every CVID subject had been on replacement immunoglobulin therapy for one year or longer. No CVID subject was ill or taking immunomodulatory or immunosuppressive medication when blood was collected. From each donor, roughly 4.5 to 9 ml of heparinized peripheral whole blood was collected. Genomic DNA from adults with common variable immune deficiency (CVID) and from healthy adult controls was used to sequence TCRbeta CDR3 repertoires. Diluted blood was density-centrifuged over Hypaque 1077 or Ficoll-Paque to isolate peripheral blood mononuclear cells. Genomic DNA was extracted from unsorted mononuclear cells by Qiagen column purification or by a centrifugation-based method.

For sequencing input, CVID and control samples contributed equivalent amounts of genomic DNA. For every sample, a 60 bp segment covering the rearranged TCRbeta CDR3 region was amplified and then sequenced. The immunoSEQ assay, a bias-corrected multiplex PCR combined with high-throughput sequencing, was used for TCRbeta amplification. As for the authors' bioinformatics: Every unique nucleotide sequence was considered a clone and was annotated with V, D and J genes, copy number and frequency. Sequences were labeled productive if in frame, and non-productive if out of frame or containing stop codons. As previously described, clonality was calculated on the basis of Shannon's entropy. Mean CDR3 Kyte-Doolittle hydropathy was derived from the predicted amino acid sequences of productive clones. Using the R hclust function, scaled V gene usage was clustered hierarchically with Manhattan distance and complete linkage. Clone sharing by CDR3 amino acid sequence was assessed by resampling 12 repertoires per group over 100 rounds. The repertoires were screened for 55 to 75 published EBV-specific TCRbeta sequences and 245 published CMV-specific TCRbeta sequences. Two CVID samples that yielded fewer than 10,000 sequences were excluded from the analysis, so roughly 42 CVID repertoires were retained. Held by TCRdb, this immuneACCESS table contains in-frame sequences only and omits some clones. Under half of the omission traces to an unresolved V gene where checked; the cause of the rest is unknown. V, J and clone size derive from that table, while D and trimming were established from the DNA sequence. The sample has 25,000 or so clones on record, with no singletons. Roughly 8.8% of the sample is taken by the ten largest.

General conclusions and limits of the study: Healthy controls shared more TCRbeta clones with each other than CVID subjects shared among themselves (p < 0.0001). Even though DNA input was equal, the average per sample came to 75,000 to 95,000 unique sequences for controls compared with about 31,547 for CVID samples. Compared with healthy controls, CVID subjects showed increased TCRbeta clonality (t-test p = 0.018), a feature most characteristic of about a third of subjects. CVID TCRbeta sequences reportedly showed fewer deletions and N-nucleotide insertions and lacked highly modified clones with 13 or more V deletions. It was noted by the authors that sequencing of the repertoires of T cell subpopulations would be needed to clarify the cause of the increased clonality in CVID. Differences among patients in the CVID cohort limited the correlations between repertoire features and clinical complications.

The sequence came from a human donor with common variable immunodeficiency. The specimen sequenced was peripheral blood mononuclear cells.

The DNA read from the CDR3 is TGCGCCAGCAGTAGCGGGAGGGCCTACAATGAG. Its protein product is CASSSGRAYNE. The whole CDR3 protein reads CASSSGRAYNEQFF. The sequence links TRBV10-2 to TRBJ2-1, and TRBD2 aligns with 10 junction nucleotides. The read ends 3 residues early relative to the CDR3; the germline J gene fills the gap. CDR1 and CDR2, per the germline V gene, are WSHSY and SAAADI. The CDR3 numbers 14 residues from cysteine through phenylalanine. Sequencing covers 33 bases of the CDR3, shown here with the frame starting at base 1. V is cut back by 5 bases and J by 2 bases, with 0 bases in the junction unmatched.